This TCR beta chain was obtained from a study of T cells after yellow fever vaccination. General study points: Re-detected after boosting: most primary clones, almost 98% of CD4 and roughly 88% of CD8. Abundant clonotypes from the bulk population could get into FACS-sorted repertoires as contaminants.

A note on this clonotype: Its antigen is undetermined.

V gave up 5 bases and J gave up 1 base, with 12 bases separating them. In germline, CDR1 is GTSNPN, CDR2 SVGIG (reference sequence). The CDR3 sequence is 13 residues long. Using its own MiXCR run on the 5' RACE reads, TCRdb lists one record per CDR3 protein. The table includes more than 80,000 distinct CDR3 sequences, roughly 5.2% detected once. The chain recombines TRBV30 with TRBJ2-7; unclear D gene. The clonotype originates from a man aged 18 to 30 who received the YFV17D yellow fever vaccine. The sequences come from CD8+ T cells sorted from PBMCs, collected 10 days after the yellow fever booster vaccination. CDR3 sequence reads: CAWGILPSYEQYF. The CDR3 DNA reads as TGTGCCTGGGGGATCCTCCCATCCTACGAGCAGTACTTC.